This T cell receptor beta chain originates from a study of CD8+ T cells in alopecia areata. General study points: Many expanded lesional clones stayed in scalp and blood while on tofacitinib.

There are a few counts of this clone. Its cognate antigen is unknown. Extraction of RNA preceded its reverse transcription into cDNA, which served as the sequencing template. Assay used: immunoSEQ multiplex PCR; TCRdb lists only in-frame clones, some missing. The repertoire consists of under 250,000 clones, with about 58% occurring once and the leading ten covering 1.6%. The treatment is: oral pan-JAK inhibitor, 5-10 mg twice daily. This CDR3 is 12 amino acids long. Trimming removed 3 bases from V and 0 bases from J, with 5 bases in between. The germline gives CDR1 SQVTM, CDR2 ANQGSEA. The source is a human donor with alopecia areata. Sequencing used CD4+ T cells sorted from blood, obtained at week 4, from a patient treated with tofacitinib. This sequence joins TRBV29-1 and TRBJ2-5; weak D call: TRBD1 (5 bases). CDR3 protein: CSVDRDQETQYF. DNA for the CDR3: TGCAGCGTTGACAGGGACCAAGAGACCCAGTACTTC. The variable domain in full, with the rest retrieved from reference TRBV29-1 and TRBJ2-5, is SAVISQKPSRDICQRGTSLTIQCQVDSQVTMMFWYRQQPGQSLTLIATANQGSEATYESGFVIDKFPISRPNLTFSTLTVSNMSPEDSSIYLCSVDRDQETQYFGPGTRLLVL.